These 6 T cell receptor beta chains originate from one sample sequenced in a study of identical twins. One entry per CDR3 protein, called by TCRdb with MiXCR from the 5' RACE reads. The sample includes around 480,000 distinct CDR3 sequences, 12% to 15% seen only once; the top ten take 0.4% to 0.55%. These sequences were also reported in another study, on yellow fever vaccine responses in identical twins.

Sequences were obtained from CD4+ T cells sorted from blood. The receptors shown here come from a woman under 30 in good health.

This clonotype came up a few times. CDR3 nucleotides: TGTGCCAGCAGCTTAGGGTCCCTTCACAATGAGCAGTTCTTC. Translating gives CASSLGSLHNEQFF. This sequence joins TRBV7-9 and TRBJ2-1; no clear D gene. With 1 base removed from V and 5 bases from J, the gap between germline ends came to 9 bases. The CDR3 runs to 14 residues. The germline CDR1 and CDR2 sequences are SEHNR and FQNEAQ (reference sequence).

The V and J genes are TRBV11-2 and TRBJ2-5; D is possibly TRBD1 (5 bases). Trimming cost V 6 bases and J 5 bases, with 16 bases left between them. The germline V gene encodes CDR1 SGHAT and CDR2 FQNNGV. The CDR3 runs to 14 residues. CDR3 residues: CASSYNGQLETQYF. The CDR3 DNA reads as TGTGCCAGCAGTTACAATGGACAACTTGAGACCCAGTACTTC.

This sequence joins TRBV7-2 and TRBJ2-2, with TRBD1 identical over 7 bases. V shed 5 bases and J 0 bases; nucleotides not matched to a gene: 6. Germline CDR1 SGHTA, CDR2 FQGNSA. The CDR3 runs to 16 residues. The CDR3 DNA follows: TGTGCCAGCAGCCTTCTCGGGACAGCGAACACCGGGGAGCTGTTTTTT. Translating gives CASSLLGTANTGELFF.

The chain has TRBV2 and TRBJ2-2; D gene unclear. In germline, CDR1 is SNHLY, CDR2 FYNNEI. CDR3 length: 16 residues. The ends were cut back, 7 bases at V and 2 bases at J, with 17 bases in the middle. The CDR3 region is CASTIAADLNTGELFF. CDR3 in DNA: TGTGCCAGCACGATCGCGGCAGATCTAAACACCGGGGAGCTGTTTTTT.

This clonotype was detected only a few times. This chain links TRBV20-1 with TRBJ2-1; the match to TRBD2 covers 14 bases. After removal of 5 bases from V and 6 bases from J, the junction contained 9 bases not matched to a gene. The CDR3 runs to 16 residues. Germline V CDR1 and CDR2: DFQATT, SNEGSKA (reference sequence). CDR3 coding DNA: TGCAGTGCTCGAGGACTAGCGGGAGGCGCGGGCAATGAGCAGTTCTTC. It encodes CSARGLAGGAGNEQFF.

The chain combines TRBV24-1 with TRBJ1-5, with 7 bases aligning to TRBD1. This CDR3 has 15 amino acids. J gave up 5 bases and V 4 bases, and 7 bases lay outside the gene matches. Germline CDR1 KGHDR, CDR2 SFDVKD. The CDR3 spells CATSDAGTADQPQHF. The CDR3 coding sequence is TGTGCCACCAGTGACGCCGGGACAGCAGATCAGCCCCAGCATTTT.